The clone carrying this T cell receptor beta chain appeared a few times. Its target is not known. The data belong to a study of cytomegalovirus exposure and HLA in healthy donors. Broader study findings: Testing in vitro showed a few CMV-associated chains specific for CMV antigens.

With 60 Vbeta and 13 Jbeta primers, the PCR was carried out. Sequencing was performed with immunoSEQ multiplex PCR; in TCRdb, only in-frame clones are kept and a portion is missing. The table has approximately 81,000 clones, 70% to 80% seen once. V lost 10 bases to trimming and J lost 7 bases, with 19 bases between them. In germline, CDR1 is ENHRY, CDR2 SYGVKD. CDR3 length: 13 amino acids. The study sampled nominally healthy donors, though unrecorded immune exposures were likely. This clonotype was obtained from a man in his forties or fifties in good health and CMV-seropositive. The chain combines TRBV10-3 with TRBJ1-2; TRBD1 might be the D (6 bases). What was sequenced was PBMCs. DNA of the CDR3: TGTGCCAGCGAGGACAGTCTTGTTGGTGGCTACACCTTC. It is translated as CASEDSLVGGYTF.